The 11 T cell receptor beta chains in this list originate from one sample, sequenced in a study of response to subunit inactivated influenza vaccine. Using its own MiXCR run on the RT-PCR reads, TCRdb lists one record per CDR3 protein. The data show about 570,000 distinct CDR3 sequences, roughly 10% seen once. The sequences come from PBMCs from blood, collected on the day of vaccination. These receptors were obtained from a man aged 50-59 years who received an inactivated influenza vaccine.

The chain links TRBV6-1 to TRBJ2-1; TRBD1 might be the D (6 bases). The germline CDR1 and CDR2 sequences are MNHNS and SASEGT. V was shortened by 6 bases and J by 2 bases, with 14 bases between the two germline ends. CDR3 length: 15 residues. The CDR3 region has the DNA TGTGCCAGCAGCCAAACAGGGATTACCTACAATGAGCAGTTCTTC. It specifies CASSQTGITYNEQFF.

This clonotype was recorded at least ten times. The chain links TRBV19 to TRBJ2-2; D gene uncertain. Germline V gene lookup returns CDR1 LNHDA and CDR2 SQIVND (reference sequence). The CDR3 covers 13 residues. The V and J ends lost 2 bases and 8 bases respectively, with 9 bases between them. The CDR3 DNA reads TGTGCCAGTAGTATAAAAGCCATAGGGGAGCTGTTTTTT. Translating it yields CASSIKAIGELFF.

The CDR3 region is CASSQGLASYEQYF. CDR3 DNA: TGCGCCAGCAGCCAGGGACTAGCGTCTTACGAGCAGTACTTC. V is TRBV4-3 and J is TRBJ2-7, with TRBD2 identical over 10 bases. Germline V gene lookup returns CDR1 LGHNA and CDR2 YSLEER. After removal of 3 bases from V and 4 bases from J, the junction contained 3 bases not matched to a gene. This CDR3 is built from 14 residues.

The chain uses TRBV21-1 and TRBJ2-5; TRBD1 reflects the table's D call only, with no check against the DNA. TRBV21-1 is marked as a pseudogene. The CDR3 loop spans 14 amino acids. CDR3 sequence: CASSKTGGGETQYF. CDR3 DNA sequence: TGTGCCAGCAGCAAGACAGGGGGAGGGGAGACCCAGTACTTC.

This clonotype was seen more than once but under ten times. The CDR3 here is CASSLGPSSINEQFF. The CDR3 nucleotides are TGTGCCAGCAGTTTAGGGCCTAGTTCCATCAATGAGCAGTTCTTC. The rearrangement links TRBV27 to TRBJ2-1; D is undetermined. Germline V lookup: CDR1 MNHEY, CDR2 SMNVEV (reference sequence). The V end lost 2 bases, the J end lost 6 bases, and 14 bases lay between the germline ends. The CDR3 extends over 15 amino acids.

This clonotype turned up a few times. The chain couples TRBV11-1 to TRBJ2-2; no reliable D call. Germline V gene data show CDR1 as SGHAT and CDR2 as FQDESV (reference sequence). This CDR3 is 18 amino acids long. V lost 1 base, J lost 5 bases, and 20 bases lay in between. The CDR3 loop is CASSLGPGLTSQTGELFF. For the CDR3, the DNA is TGTGCCAGCAGCTTAGGGCCGGGTCTAACGAGCCAAACCGGGGAGCTGTTTTTT.

A remark on this clonotype: Its ends do not fully match the called genes, so a read error is possible. The rearrangement joins TRBV7-9 to TRBJ1-6; 8 bases are shared with TRBD1. The CDR3 sequence is 14 residues long. Germline V gene data show CDR1 as SEHNR and CDR2 as FQNEAQ (reference sequence). The CDR3 protein is CASNLAGGDSPLHF. For the CDR3, the DNA is TGTGCCAGCAACCTCGCAGGGGGCGACTCACCACTCCACTTT. Together with reference TRBV7-9 and TRBJ1-6, the CDR3 gives the full variable domain: DTGVSQNPRHKITKRGQNVTFRCDPISEHNRLYWYRQTLGQGPEFLTYFQNEAQLEKSRLLSDRFSAERPKGSFSTLEIQRTEQGDSAMYLCASNLAGGDSPLHFGNGTRLTVT.

The J gene is TRBJ2-7, the V gene TRBV6-2 or TRBV6-3, with TRBD1 matching 8 bases. The V gene's germline CDR1 is MNHEY and CDR2 SVGEGT. The CDR3 sequence is 15 residues long. The V gene end was trimmed by 0 bases and the J gene end by 5 bases; junction bases not matched to a gene: 6. The CDR3 region has the DNA TGTGCCAGCAGTTACTCCCAGGGGGCGCGCAACGAGCAGTACTTC. It codes for CASSYSQGARNEQYF.

This clonotype was seen a few times. The V and J genes are TRBV20-1 and TRBJ2-4; possibly TRBD2 for D (6 bases). V dropped 3 bases and J dropped 0 bases, with 15 bases sitting between them. Germline assignment: CDR1 DFQATT and CDR2 SNEGSKA (reference sequence). CDR3 length equals 16 residues. The CDR3 loop reads CSASLALALAKNIQYF. CDR3 nucleotides: TGCAGTGCTAGCCTAGCACTAGCTCTAGCCAAAAACATTCAGTACTTC.

This clonotype was seen many times. V gene TRBV20-1 combines with J gene TRBJ2-7; 9 bases align to TRBD2. V shed 4 bases, J shed 0 bases, and the junction held 4 bases outside the gene matches. Germline V CDR1 and CDR2: DFQATT, SNEGSKA (reference sequence). This CDR3 is 14 amino acids long. CDR3 nucleotides: TGCAGTGCTACCCTAGCGGGGTCCTCCTACGAGCAGTACTTC. As protein: CSATLAGSSYEQYF.

This clonotype showed up many times. This chain joins TRBV28 and TRBJ2-7; D gene unclear. The V end lost 7 bases, the J end lost 1 base, and 14 bases lay between the germline ends. The CDR3 is 14 amino acids. Germline CDR1 reads MDHEN; CDR2 reads SYDVKM. For the CDR3, the DNA is TGTGCCAGCAAAACCCCCGGACCGTCCTACGAGCAGTACTTC. It encodes CASKTPGPSYEQYF.